The following is a T cell receptor (beta chain) sequence with its context. Per the study methods: Amplification of reference gene primers was used by the study to estimate nucleated cell counts. Assay used: immunoSEQ multiplex PCR; TCRdb lists only in-frame clones, some missing. V, J and clone size reflect that table, while D and trimming were determined from the DNA. The table includes some 42,000 clones, 89% detected once. The record originates from a study of blood T cell repertoires in COVID-19. Study-wide context: The samples span acute and convalescent COVID-19 from the United States, Italy and Spain. Sample material is recorded as cDNA or gDNA derived from T cells, B-cell-depleted T cells, or PBMCs.

The CDR3 has 16 residues. From germline, CDR1 is SGHRS and CDR2 YFSETQ. The V and J ends lost 2 bases and 2 bases, in that order; junction bases with no gene match: 7. V and J are TRBV5-1 and TRBJ2-1; 7 bases match TRBD1. This receptor was taken from a human donor in a cohort sampled during active COVID-19. Material for sequencing was peripheral blood. The CDR3 protein is CASSFFGQAPYNEQFF. CDR3 coding DNA: TGCGCCAGCAGCTTTTTTGGACAGGCCCCCTACAATGAGCAGTTCTTC. The whole variable domain, filled in from reference TRBV5-1 and TRBJ2-1, reads KAGVTQTPRYLIKTRGQQVTLSCSPISGHRSVSWYQQTPGQGLQFLFEYFSETQRNKGNFPGRFSGRQFSNSRSEMNVSTLELGDSALYLCASSFFGQAPYNEQFFGPGTRLTVL.